The 8 T cell receptor beta chains reported below all come from one sample, sequenced in a study of neurological immune-mediated disorders. One entry per CDR3 protein, called by TCRdb with MiXCR from the 5' RACE reads. The table has 65,000 to 85,000 distinct CDR3 sequences, 3.2% seen once; the top ten hold 4.5% to 6.5%. The sample consisted of PBMCs. These TCRs come from a woman aged 50 to 65 with multiple sclerosis.

The table lists this clonotype with many counts. This rearrangement joins TRBV7-2 to TRBJ2-7; the D gene is possibly TRBD1 (6 bases). The germline gives CDR1 SGHTA, CDR2 FQGNSA. The CDR3 loop spans 13 amino acids. Trimming shortened V by 4 bases and J by 3 bases, and 10 bases separated the two germline ends. DNA of the CDR3: TGTGCCAGCAGCTCTACAGGGCGCTACGAGCAGTACTTC. This translates into CASSSTGRYEQYF. Full variable domain (outside the CDR3, taken from reference TRBV7-2 and TRBJ2-7): GAGVSQSPSNKVTEKGKDVELRCDPISGHTALYWYRQSLGQGLEFLIYFQGNSAPDKSGLPSDRFSAERTGGSVSTLTIQRTQQEDSAVYLCASSSTGRYEQYFGPGTRLTVT.

The sample holds many counts of this clonotype. V gene TRBV5-1 combines with J gene TRBJ2-7; D perhaps matches TRBD1 (6 bases). The CDR3 sequence is 14 residues long. The V and J ends lost 3 bases and 2 bases respectively, with 12 bases between them. Per the germline V gene, CDR1 is SGHRS and CDR2 is YFSETQ. CDR3 coding DNA: TGCGCCAGCAGCTCGTCGACAGGTACCTACGAGCAGTACTTC. Protein sequence: CASSSSTGTYEQYF. Full variable domain (missing parts from reference TRBV5-1 and TRBJ2-7): KAGVTQTPRYLIKTRGQQVTLSCSPISGHRSVSWYQQTPGQGLQFLFEYFSETQRNKGNFPGRFSGRQFSNSRSEMNVSTLELGDSALYLCASSSSTGTYEQYFGPGTRLTVT.

This clonotype occurred many times. Mismatch with germline at one junction end may stem from a read error. This chain uses TRBV20-1 with TRBJ2-7, with D perhaps TRBD1 (5 bases). Germline V lookup: CDR1 DFQATT, CDR2 SNEGSKA (reference sequence). CDR3 length: 11 residues. CDR3 sequence reads: CSAGKTYEQYF. The CDR3 DNA is TGTTCCGCAGGGAAGACCTACGAGCAGTACTTC.

This clonotype has ten or more counts. The V call is TRBV6-1, the J call TRBJ1-1; D might be TRBD1 (5 bases). The length of the CDR3 is 13 residues. Germline V gives CDR1 MNHNS, CDR2 SASEGT. Trimming left V 3 bases short and J 10 bases short, with 15 bases between. The CDR3 loop is CASSEEGYFSAFF. CDR3 bases: TGTGCCAGCAGTGAGGAGGGGTATTTCTCAGCTTTCTTT.

A word on this clonotype: This may stem from a read error, because a much larger clone lies one nucleotide away. The V and J genes are TRBV3-1 and TRBJ2-1, with D tentatively TRBD1 (5 bases). The V and J ends lost 6 bases and 0 bases respectively, with 12 bases between them. Per the germline V gene, CDR1 is LGHDT and CDR2 is YNNKEL (reference sequence). This CDR3 has 15 amino acids. The CDR3 sequence: CASSENQGSYNEQFF. Here the CDR3 DNA reads TGTGCCAGCAGTGAGAACCAGGGCTCCTACAATGAGCAGTTCTTC.

This clonotype has ten or more counts. The chain has TRBV20-1 and TRBJ1-2; D is unresolved. CDR3 length equals 18 residues. V was cut by 0 bases and J by 4 bases, with 24 bases left in between. Germline CDR1 is DFQATT and CDR2 is SNEGSKA (reference sequence). CDR3 residues: CSARDRRAPKVSPYGYTF. The CDR3 DNA reads as TGCAGTGCTAGAGATAGGCGAGCCCCGAAGGTTTCCCCCTATGGCTACACCTTC.

Of note for this clonotype: A much larger clone lies one base from this, so it may be a read error. The CDR3 DNA follows: TGTGTCAGCAGTGTAGGGGGGGAAGCTTTCTTT. Translating it yields CVSSVGGEAFF. The chain couples TRBV12-3 or TRBV12-4 to TRBJ1-1, with D possibly being TRBD1 (6 bases). The CDR3 totals 11 residues.

This clonotype was seen ten or more times. The chain combines TRBV15 with TRBJ1-6; 8 nucleotides align to TRBD1. Trimming removed 1 base from V and 9 bases from J; junction bases left unmatched: 5. Germline CDR1 LNHNV, CDR2 YYDKDF (reference sequence). The length of the CDR3 is 15 residues. The chain's CDR3 is CATSRVRTGISPLHF. The DNA for the CDR3 is TGTGCCACCAGCAGAGTAAGGACAGGGATTTCACCCCTCCACTTT.